Shown below are 20 T cell receptor beta chains from a single sample sequenced in a study of blood T cells in healthy people across ages (dated by TCRdb to the mid-2010s). Libraries were built with 5' RACE. For sequencing, an Illumina HiSeq 2500 was employed. The second PCR ran for roughly 7 to 11 cycles and used a J-beta primer mix along with a sample-barcoded 5' primer. TCRdb itself trimmed the public reads at Q25 with fastp, ran MiXCR and retained productive beta chains. Each record represents a unique CDR3 protein, reported with the most common genes and DNA among its rows. Within this sample are around 1.1 million distinct CDR3 sequences, with more than 30% of them counted one time only. The ten top clones hold about 12% of the sample. The material sequenced was blood. These receptors were taken from a young man in good health.

V usage is TRBV7-2 and J usage is TRBJ1-1; tentative D call: TRBD1 (6 bases). The CDR3 is 14 amino acids. In germline, CDR1 is SGHTA, CDR2 FQGNSA. V was clipped by 2 bases and J by 6 bases, with 13 bases between them. CDR3 in amino acids: CASSLNRASAEAFF. For the CDR3, the DNA is TGTGCCAGCAGCTTAAACAGGGCGAGTGCTGAAGCTTTCTTT.

The V call is TRBV20-1, the J call TRBJ2-1; D gene unclear. V was trimmed by 3 bases and J by 13 bases, leaving 19 bases between them. CDR1 and CDR2 from the germline V gene are DFQATT and SNEGSKA (reference sequence). The CDR3 totals 13 residues. The CDR3 DNA reads TGCAGTGCTAGTGGAAAGGGAAAAAACATTCAGTTCTTC. It codes for CSASGKGKNIQFF.

This sequence joins TRBV12-3 or TRBV12-4 and TRBJ2-2, with D possibly being TRBD2 (7 bases). The CDR3 is 15 amino acids. The V end was cut by 6 bases, the J end by 6 bases, with 17 bases between. CDR3 sequence (DNA): TGTGCCAGCAGCCCCCGGGGGGCCGTCTCCGGGGAGCTGTTTTTT. Encoded protein: CASSPRGAVSGELFF.

A few counts support this clonotype. V and J are TRBV9 and TRBJ1-2, with 10 bases matching TRBD1. CDR3 length: 13 amino acids. Germline V CDR1 and CDR2: SGDLS, YYNGEE. V lost 5 bases to trimming and J lost 6 bases; unmatched junction nucleotides: 4. Here the CDR3 reads CASSGDRGDGYTF. DNA of the CDR3: TGTGCCAGCAGTGGGGACAGGGGTGATGGCTACACCTTC.

This clonotype was found once. The chain combines TRBV10-3 with TRBJ2-5; 9 nucleotides match TRBD1. CDR1 and CDR2 from the germline V gene are ENHRY and SYGVKD. The V segment lost 2 bases and the J segment 11 bases; nucleotides outside the gene matches: 9. The CDR3 sequence is 14 residues long. The CDR3 nucleotides read TGTGCCATCAGTGAGCCGGGACAGGGCTATGAGCAGTACTTC. This encodes CAISEPGQGYEQYF.

The genes are TRBV7-2 and TRBJ2-5, with 11 bases fitting TRBD1. Judging by the DNA end, TRBJ2-4 fits better; the J call may be wrong. Germline CDR1 is SGHTA and CDR2 is FQGNSA. This CDR3 has 14 residues. The CDR3 here is CASSNTGTGGIQYF. Here the CDR3 DNA reads TGTGCCAGCAGCAATACCGGGACAGGGGGCATTCAGTACTTC.

The J gene is TRBJ1-6, the V gene TRBV4-3; D is unresolved. The CDR3 has 15 amino acids. Germline V gene data show CDR1 as LGHNA and CDR2 as YSLEER. The V and J ends lost 0 bases and 4 bases respectively, with 7 bases between them. The CDR3 loop is CASSQEALYNSPLHF. The CDR3 DNA follows: TGCGCCAGCAGCCAAGAAGCGCTATATAATTCACCCCTCCACTTT.

V and J are TRBV29-1 and TRBJ1-1; 11 bases fit TRBD1. CDR1 and CDR2 (germline): SQVTM, ANQGSEA. The CDR3 contains 14 residues. V shed 7 bases, J shed 4 bases, and the junction held 8 bases outside the gene matches. In nucleotides, the CDR3 is TGCAGCGCTGAGAAGGGGACAGGGGGCACTGAAGCTTTCTTT. Encoded protein: CSAEKGTGGTEAFF.

About this clonotype itself: The junction shows a germline mismatch at one end, possibly a read error. The chain joins TRBV20-1 to TRBJ2-3; TRBD2 agrees at 9 bases. CDR3 length: 15 residues. CDR1 is DFQATT, CDR2 SNEGSKA, per germline (reference sequence). The CDR3 DNA reads as TGCAGTGCTAGTCGAGGCGGGGGGGCCTTAGATATGCAGTATTTT. Its protein product is CSASRGGGALDMQYF.

The chain employs TRBV10-3 and TRBJ2-1; D is perhaps TRBD1 or TRBD2 (6 bases each). There are 17 residues in the CDR3. Germline V gene lookup returns CDR1 ENHRY and CDR2 SYGVKD. The V and J ends lost 0 bases and 3 bases respectively, with 15 bases between them. CDR3 sequence reads: CAISESSRGPFYNEQFF. The CDR3 region has the DNA TGTGCCATCAGTGAGTCGAGTCGGGGGCCCTTCTACAATGAGCAGTTCTTC.

The chain recombines TRBV10-3 with TRBJ2-7; TRBD2 is a possible D gene (5 bases). The V and J ends lost 2 bases and 9 bases respectively, with 17 bases between them. Germline V gene lookup returns CDR1 ENHRY and CDR2 SYGVKD. The CDR3 spans 14 residues. Here the CDR3 DNA reads TGTGCCATCAGTGAGGCTCGGCAGGAGGTGGGGCAGTACTTC. It encodes CAISEARQEVGQYF.

This clonotype showed up just a few times. V gene TRBV24-1 combines with J gene TRBJ1-1; perhaps TRBD1 as D (5 bases). The length of the CDR3 is 12 residues. Germline values: CDR1 KGHDR, CDR2 SFDVKD. Trimming removed 9 bases at V and 4 bases at J, with 11 bases between. CDR3 loop: CATRGEGTEAFF. In nucleotides, the CDR3 is TGTGCCACCCGGGGGGAGGGCACTGAAGCTTTCTTT.

This clonotype was seen a handful of times. The chain joins TRBV9 to TRBJ2-1; TRBD1 is a possible D gene (6 bases). V dropped 2 bases and J dropped 1 base, with 19 bases sitting between them. CDR3 length: 18 residues. The germline V gene encodes CDR1 SGDLS and CDR2 YYNGEE. The CDR3 here is CASSVNRDILQSYNEQFF. DNA of the CDR3: TGTGCCAGCAGCGTGAACCGGGACATCCTGCAGTCCTACAATGAGCAGTTCTTC.

The CDR3 sequence: CRTSEQPTNYGYTF. As DNA, the CDR3 is TGTCGGACTTCTGAACAGCCGACAAACTATGGCTACACCTTC. The genes are TRBV6-1 and TRBJ1-2; unclear D gene. Germline-derived CDR1 and CDR2 are MNHNS and SASEGT. The CDR3 totals 14 residues.

V is TRBV20-1 and J is TRBJ1-1, with D perhaps matching TRBD1 (6 bases). Germline CDR1 is DFQATT and CDR2 is SNEGSKA (reference sequence). The CDR3 totals 15 residues. Trimming took off 8 bases at V and 1 base at J, with 20 bases between the two ends. CDR3 bases: TGCAGTCTCCTTCACCGGTCCAGGGGGAACACTGAAGCTTTCTTT. Translated, it gives CSLLHRSRGNTEAFF.

CDR3 residues: CASSLPREGTEAFF. Here the CDR3 DNA reads TGTGCCAGCAGCTTACCCAGGGAGGGGACTGAAGCTTTCTTT. The rearrangement links TRBV7-2 to TRBJ1-1, with a tentative D call TRBD1 (5 bases). The V end lost 2 bases, the J end lost 5 bases, and 12 bases lay between the germline ends. CDR1 is SGHTA, CDR2 FQGNSA, per germline. CDR3 size: 14 residues.

CDR3 DNA sequence: TGCAGTGCTGGGAAGGTACAGGGGGTAGGAGATACGCAGTATTTT. It encodes CSAGKVQGVGDTQYF. V and J are TRBV20-1 and TRBJ2-3; 8 nucleotides line up with TRBD1. Germline lookup yields CDR1 DFQATT and CDR2 SNEGSKA (reference sequence). This CDR3 spans 15 amino acids. V dropped 5 bases and J dropped 5; count of bases not matched to a gene: 12.

This clonotype has only a few counts. The chain carries TRBV5-6 and TRBJ2-1; possible D gene TRBD1, 5 bases. Germline-derived CDR1 and CDR2 are SGHDT and YYEEEE. Trimming took 0 bases from V and 7 from J, leaving 17 bases between them. The CDR3 is 16 amino acids. The CDR3 is CASSLELQALGNEQFF. CDR3 sequence (DNA): TGTGCCAGCAGCTTGGAGTTACAGGCTCTTGGGAATGAGCAGTTCTTC.

This chain links TRBV7-2 with TRBJ1-5, with no clear D. Germline values: CDR1 SGHTA, CDR2 FQGNSA. The CDR3 totals 18 residues. The V and J ends lost 5 bases and 0 bases respectively, with 20 bases between them. This CDR3 reads CASSPRAGRELSNQPQHF. Here the CDR3 DNA reads TGTGCCAGCAGCCCTAGGGCGGGTAGGGAACTTAGCAATCAGCCCCAGCATTTT.

J is TRBJ1-5 and V is TRBV27; D gene ambiguous. The V gene's germline CDR1 is MNHEY and CDR2 SMNVEV (reference sequence). The CDR3 runs 16 residues. V shed 5 bases and J shed 2 bases, with 16 bases lying between them. The CDR3 DNA sequence: TGTGCCAGCAGTCCCGTGCGGGGAGTTGGCAATCAGCCCCAGCATTTT. Translating it yields CASSPVRGVGNQPQHF.